This T cell receptor (beta chain) was identified during a study of cytomegalovirus exposure and HLA in healthy donors (dated by TCRdb to the late 2010s). Looking at the study overall: An earlier analysis of approximately 640 of the donors reported about 250 Gb of sequence data and 117 million unique TCR beta sequences from 150 million to 200 million T cells. An early release covering roughly 640 HLA-typed donors comprised about 290 gigabases of sequencing data and tens of millions of unique TCR sequences. Among the roughly 400 genotyped donors, approximately 76% belonged to the genetic ancestry cluster associated with self-reported Caucasian donors. The aim of the study was to test whether cataloging public T cell receptors could identify signatures of past pathogen exposure. The study profiled the T cell repertoires of under 850 subjects by immunosequencing and related them to cytomegalovirus serostatus. In addition to the first cohort of several hundred subjects, a separate validation cohort of approximately 120 different subjects was used. The study combined high-throughput TCR immunosequencing, statistical association of individual TCRs with disease status, and machine learning to predict cytomegalovirus infection status. A later analysis re-examined previously published TCR beta repertoires from roughly 650 donors and added high-resolution HLA genotyping to investigate patterns of TCR occurrence. The later analysis used no new phenotypic data to find candidate immune exposures, relying instead on TCR beta sequences and their occurrence across donors. In an earlier analysis of 550 to 700 of the donors, high-throughput TCR beta sequencing was used to judge whether each TCR beta V gene segment behaved as functional or pseudogenic. Donor age, sex, ethnicity and CMV serostatus were compiled together with the repertoire data. Genome-wide SNP genotypes for about 60% of the roughly 670 donors were used in a later genetic analysis, which treated that subset as a discovery cohort. Every repertoire in the discovery cohort had been generated on one and the same sequencing platform. HLA typing included class I and class II loci at four-digit resolution. The number of donors typed differed by locus, with about 629-630 for A, B, C, DRB1 and DQB1, roughly 520 for DQA1, about 610 for DPA1, and approximately 470 for DPB1. Roughly 5 DR-DQ haplotypes were handled as single units for association and clustering because linkage in the cohort was strong. Across approximately 400 genotyped donors of the cohort, an average of roughly 200,000 unique TCR beta nucleotide sequences per donor were sequenced, and roughly a sixth of those sequences were non-productive.

On this clone: Its specific antigen is unknown. No quality values exist for individual bases; no much larger clone is one base distant.

Spanning cysteine to phenylalanine, the CDR3 consists of 13 amino acids. The sequence is cut down to CDR3 DNA, 39 bases in frame from base 1. The germline V gene provides CDR1 SGHRS and CDR2 YFSETQ. In total, more than 500 healthy bone marrow donors made up the cohort. At the time of sampling, all cohort members were nominally healthy, though unrecorded immune exposures were likely present. The donor was CMV seropositive and belonged to the group of 250 to 300 seropositive cohort members. Every donor gave a peripheral blood sample, and the peripheral blood mononuclear cells from that sample were used for TCR beta sequencing. Genomic DNA was extracted from the blood cell samples with the Qiagen DNeasy Blood Extraction Kit. The method was the immunoSEQ multiplex PCR assay. A mixture of 60 forward primers for TCR Vbeta segments and 13 reverse primers for TCR Jbeta segments was used in the multiplex PCR. The CDR3 region of rearranged TCR beta genes was amplified from genomic DNA by a multiplex PCR assay. The amplified TCR beta libraries were sequenced on the Illumina HiSeq System as 87-base-pair reads. The authors' pipeline ran thus. A later analysis counted approximately 74 million unique TCR beta chains across the 666 repertoires, and 9 million to 14 million of these chains were shared by at least two donors. To remove PCR and sequencing errors, raw reads were error-corrected and collapsed into unique sequences using a nearest-neighbor algorithm that merged closely related sequences. CDR3 sequences were aligned to IMGT reference sequences to assign V, D and J gene segments. For a sequence to be retained, at least a six-nucleotide match to both a V gene segment and a J gene segment was required. A rearrangement was called productive if the CDR3 had no stop codons and remained in frame with V and J, and every other rearrangement was called non-productive. CDR3 was defined by IMGT convention, running from the second conserved V-encoded cysteine to the conserved J-encoded phenylalanine. Sequences without an unambiguous match to a single V gene segment were excluded from the earlier analysis of a few hundred of the donors. In an earlier analysis of 587 of the donors, a V segment was called functional when productive rearrangements were above 56.7%, and segregating when the standard deviation between donors exceeded 5%. To diagnose cytomegalovirus status from the catalog of TCR beta chain sequences, a statistical classification framework was built. In a later analysis, V and J genes were assigned by comparing TCR nucleotide sequences against IMGT/GENE-DB human TR gene sequences. A later analysis assigned CDR3 sequences and most-parsimonious VDJ recombination scenarios with the TCRdist pipeline. A later analysis defined each TCR beta chain by its CDR3 amino acid sequence plus V-gene family, and excluded reads lacking a unique V-gene family. In a later analysis, 450 to 600 highly shared, low-generation-probability nucleotide sequences were removed to address suspected cross-contamination and a sequencing artifact. In a later analysis, a clonal expansion index for each public chain was calculated from normalized within-repertoire ranks of inferred template counts. A later analysis computed generation probabilities with a VDJ recombination model fitted to out-of-frame rearrangements, and checked the results against IGoR. A later analysis scored TCR-TCR, TCR-HLA and TCR-CMV co-occurrence with hypergeometric tests, applying a repertoire-size bias correction to TCR pairs. A later analysis estimated false discovery rates by permuting HLA or CMV assignments 20 times. A later analysis grouped co-occurring TCRs with DBSCAN, adding TCRdist sequence similarity when clustering within HLA-allele-positive subsets. Co-occurrence clustering excluded repertoires with fewer than 30,000 or more than 120,000 public chains, plus five with anomalous nucleotide sharing. TCRdb took this table from immuneACCESS and kept in-frame rearrangements with V and J called. Such tables lack part of the clones; where checked against another copy, unresolved V genes explain under half of the gap, and the rest is unexplained. V, J and clone size derive from that table, while D and trimming were established from the DNA sequence. Here the sample has about 190,000 clones; roughly 80% occur a single time. 2.1% of the sample is in the top ten clones.

What the research found in general, with its limitations: The sequencing pipeline was judged likely to have produced a cluster of highly shared sequence variants as a technical artifact. An association between a missense DCLRE1C variant and V-gene and J-gene trimming of TCR beta chains was found in a later genetic analysis and replicated in an independent cohort. Linkage disequilibrium might explain the correlated functional status among segregating V segments, but an unknown experimental factor could not be excluded. While some public TCRs were present in many individuals, most TCR sequences turned up only very rarely across donors. Assigning TCR associations to individual alleles was difficult when HLA alleles, especially DR and DQ, strongly co-occurred. A few of the identified cytomegalovirus-associated TCR beta chains were confirmed in vitro to be specific for cytomegalovirus antigens. Several of the top co-occurrence clusters appeared to be linked to parvovirus B19, influenza, CMV and Epstein-Barr virus, according to a later analysis. This cohort had only TCR beta chains sequenced, and the lack of alpha or paired-chain data limited which features could be detected. A further reported finding was that TCR beta sequences accurately predicted the HLA-A and HLA-B alleles for most subjects in the first cohort. The classifier was reported to diagnose cytomegalovirus status with high specificity and sensitivity in both the original cohort and the validation cohort. An earlier analysis of approximately 530 of the donors showed that most TCR beta V segments appeared in productive rearrangements either about 87% or about 30% of the time, which broadly matched IMGT annotations. In the study, around 150 TCR beta chains were listed as associated with cytomegalovirus. Because the 87-base-pair reads could not distinguish some IMGT-functional V segments, including TRBV6-2 and TRBV6-3, those segments were excluded. In a later analysis, the rate of TCR association differed among HLA loci, with DRB1 alleles having the most associated TCRs and HLA-C alleles having the fewest. The presence/absence analyses assumed that sequencing depth was roughly uniform across donors, and that assumption may not be true. In a later analysis, most CMV-associated TCR beta chains were found to appear HLA-restricted, with HLA associations seemingly driven largely by CMV exposure. Seventeen rarely observed V segments, including chromosome 9 orphons, were excluded from the earlier analysis of about 610 of the donors because counts were too low. Because HLA typing was unavailable for some donors at each locus, only the typed subset was used in association tests. In a later genetic analysis, fewer N-insertions in productive TCRs were reported among donors in an Asian-associated ancestry cluster than the roughly 710-donor mean. Compared with equally common non-associated chains, HLA-associated TCR beta chains in a later analysis were more clonally expanded and had lower generation probabilities. A later analysis associated about 16,000 TCR beta sequences with specific HLA alleles at a false discovery rate of 0.05. The only immune exposure information available for the cohort was CMV serostatus. It was suggested by the authors that the approach could potentially be generalized to other disease states and immunological phenotypes.

The chain uses TRBV5-1 and TRBJ2-5; a tentative D match to TRBD1 spans 6 bases. The J call may be in error: the DNA end matches TRBJ2-7 better. The origin of this receptor is a woman under 40 in good health and CMV-seropositive. The sample taken for sequencing was PBMCs. The CDR3 protein sequence reads: CASSGRGVYEQYF. In nucleotide form, the sequence is TGCGCCAGCAGCGGCAGGGGTGTCTACGAGCAGTACTTC.